A selection of T cell receptor beta chains follows, all from one sample in a study of blood T cells in healthy people across ages. From the 5' RACE reads, TCRdb called clonotypes with MiXCR, one entry per CDR3 protein. Of 500,000 to 700,000 distinct CDR3 sequences listed, approximately 30% were seen once; the top ten hold less than 20%. The sample consisted of blood. The origin of the receptors is a woman at least 80 years old in good health. CDR3s include the opening cysteine and the closing phenylalanine or tryptophan. The D gene is left open where the match is weak. Size is omitted from some rows. Given values are once, few, many or a class for expanded clones.

size: .; J: TRBJ2-4; V: TRBV27; D: TRBD2; DNA: TGTGCCAGCAGTCCGGCGACTAGCGGTCTGGAGCAGTACTTC; CDR3: CASSPATSGLEQYF
size: many; J: TRBJ2-7; V: TRBV12-3/TRBV12-4; D: .; DNA: TGTGCCAGCAGTTTAGACGGTCAGGCGACATACGAGCAGTACTTC; CDR3: CASSLDGQATYEQYF
size: many; J: TRBJ2-3; V: TRBV2; D: .; DNA: TGTGCCAGCAGTGGGGAAAGAGGGCCAGATACGCAGTATTTT; CDR3: CASSGERGPDTQYF
size: once; J: TRBJ2-4; V: TRBV19; D: .; DNA: TGTGCCAGTAGTATAAAGACGGCTAAGGCCAAAAACATTCAGTACTTC; CDR3: CASSIKTAKAKNIQYF
size: many; J: TRBJ2-3; V: TRBV6-1; D: .; DNA: TGTGCCAGCAGTGAAGCCCGAGCGAGGACAGATACGCAGTATTTT; CDR3: CASSEARARTDTQYF
size: .; J: TRBJ1-1; V: TRBV13; D: .; DNA: TGTGCCAGCAGCGGTGGACCTCTCATGAACACTGAAGCTTTCTTT; CDR3: CASSGGPLMNTEAFF
size: .; J: TRBJ1-6; V: TRBV9; D: .; DNA: TGTGCCAGCAGCGTAGAACAGGGCGGAGCGAGCTCCTATAATTCACCCCTCCACTTT; CDR3: CASSVEQGGASSYNSPLHF
size: .; J: TRBJ1-5; V: TRBV3-1; D: .; DNA: TGTGCCAGCAGCCCCGTAGGGTTGGCCAATCAGCCCCAGCATTTT; CDR3: CASSPVGLANQPQHF
size: .; J: TRBJ2-7; V: TRBV30; D: .; DNA: TGTGCCTGGAGTCCGGGGAGCTCCTACAATGAGCAGTACTTC; CDR3: CAWSPGSSYNEQYF
size: .; J: TRBJ2-5; V: TRBV20-1; D: .; DNA: TGCAGTGCTCCCTCTGGGAGGGAGACCCAGTACTTC; CDR3: CSAPSGRETQYF
size: few; J: TRBJ1-1; V: TRBV19; D: .; DNA: TGTGCCAGTAGTCGTGTTTTCATGAACACTGAAGCTTTCTTT; CDR3: CASSRVFMNTEAFF
size: .; J: TRBJ2-5; V: TRBV7-2; D: .; DNA: TGTGCCAGCAGCCCCTGGGCCCCCCGGCAAGAGACCCAGTACTTC; CDR3: CASSPWAPRQETQYF
size: many; J: TRBJ1-2; V: TRBV7-2; D: .; DNA: TGTGCCAGCAGCTTCAAATTCTATGGCTACACCTTC; CDR3: CASSFKFYGYTF
size: many; J: TRBJ2-1; V: TRBV7-2; D: TRBD1; DNA: TGTGCCAGCAGCCCCATCGGACAGGGAAGAAGCAATGAGCAGTTCTTC; CDR3: CASSPIGQGRSNEQFF
size: many; J: TRBJ2-7; V: TRBV20-1; D: .; DNA: TGCAGTGCCGAGCAGGGACCCCCCTCCTACGAGCAGTACTTC; CDR3: CSAEQGPPSYEQYF
size: many; J: TRBJ2-4; V: TRBV11-2; D: .; DNA: TGTGCCAGCAGCTTAGATCTAGACCTCCCCGGGGGATCCATTCAGTACTTC; CDR3: CASSLDLDLPGGSIQYF
size: .; J: TRBJ1-2; V: TRBV20-1; D: .; DNA: TGCAGTGCTAGATTCAGGACAGACGGCTACACCTTC; CDR3: CSARFRTDGYTF